This T cell receptor (beta chain) was sequenced in a study of response to subunit inactivated influenza vaccine. Using its own MiXCR run on the RT-PCR reads, TCRdb lists one record per CDR3 protein. The sample contains 500,000 to 550,000 distinct CDR3 sequences, approximately 22% of which appear only once. The table lists this clonotype with a few counts. The CDR3 has 16 amino acids. Germline V gene lookup returns CDR1 WNHNN and CDR2 SYGVQD (reference sequence). The ends were cut back, 3 bases at V and 3 bases at J, with 17 bases in the middle. This same sample was also part of a study on T cells expressing NK-cell markers. This second study notes: TCR beta cDNA was generated via 5'RACE template switching incorporating UMIs.

The receptor was derived from a middle-aged man who received an inactivated influenza vaccine. Sequenced material: CD4+ T cells sorted from PBMCs, taken 12 days after vaccination. The chain uses TRBV10-1 and TRBJ1-1; TRBD1 might be the D (6 bases). The CDR3 DNA sequence: TGCGCCAGCAGTGACGGGCACAGGGCAAGGGACACTGAAGCTTTCTTT. Amino acid sequence: CASSDGHRARDTEAFF.